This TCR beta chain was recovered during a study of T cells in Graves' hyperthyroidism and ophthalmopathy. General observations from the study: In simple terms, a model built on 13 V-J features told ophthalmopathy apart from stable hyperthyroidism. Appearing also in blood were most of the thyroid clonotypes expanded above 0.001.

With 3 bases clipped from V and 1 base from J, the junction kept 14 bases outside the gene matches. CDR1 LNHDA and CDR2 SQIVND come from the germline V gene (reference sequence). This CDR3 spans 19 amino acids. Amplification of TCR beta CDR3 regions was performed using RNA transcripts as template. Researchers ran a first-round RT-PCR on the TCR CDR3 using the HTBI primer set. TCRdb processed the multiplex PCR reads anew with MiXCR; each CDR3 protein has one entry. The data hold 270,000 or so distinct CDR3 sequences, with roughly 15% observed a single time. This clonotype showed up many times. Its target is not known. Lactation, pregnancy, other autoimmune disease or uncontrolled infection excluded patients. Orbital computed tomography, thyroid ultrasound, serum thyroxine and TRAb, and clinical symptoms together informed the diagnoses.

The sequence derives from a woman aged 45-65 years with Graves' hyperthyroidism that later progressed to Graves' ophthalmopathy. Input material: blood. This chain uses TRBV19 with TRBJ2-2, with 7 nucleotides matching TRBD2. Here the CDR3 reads CASSIGWGGLAGNTGELFF. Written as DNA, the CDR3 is TGTGCCAGTAGTATCGGCTGGGGAGGGCTGGCAGGGAACACCGGGGAGCTGTTTTTT.